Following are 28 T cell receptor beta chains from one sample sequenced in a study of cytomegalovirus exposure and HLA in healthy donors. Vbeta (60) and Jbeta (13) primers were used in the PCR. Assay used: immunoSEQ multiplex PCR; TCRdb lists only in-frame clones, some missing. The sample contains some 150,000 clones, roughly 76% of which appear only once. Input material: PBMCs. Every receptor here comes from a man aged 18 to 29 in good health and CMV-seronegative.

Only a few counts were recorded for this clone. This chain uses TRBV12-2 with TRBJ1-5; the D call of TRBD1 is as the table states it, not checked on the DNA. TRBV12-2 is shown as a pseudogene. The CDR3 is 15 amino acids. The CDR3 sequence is CASRLVQGGNQPQHF. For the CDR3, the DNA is TGTGCAAGTCGCTTAGTCCAGGGCGGCAATCAGCCCCAGCATTTT.

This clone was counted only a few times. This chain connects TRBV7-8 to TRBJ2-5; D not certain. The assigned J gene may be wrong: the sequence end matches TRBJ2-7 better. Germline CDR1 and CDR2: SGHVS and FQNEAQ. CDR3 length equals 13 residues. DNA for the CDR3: TGTGCCAGCAGCGGTAGCCGAGCCTACGAGCAGTACTTC. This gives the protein CASSGSRAYEQYF.

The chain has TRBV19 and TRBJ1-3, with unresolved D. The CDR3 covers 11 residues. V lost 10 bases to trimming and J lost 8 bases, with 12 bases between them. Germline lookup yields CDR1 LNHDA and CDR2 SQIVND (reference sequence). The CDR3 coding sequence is TGTGCCACCCTATCCCGAGACACCATATATTTT. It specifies CATLSRDTIYF. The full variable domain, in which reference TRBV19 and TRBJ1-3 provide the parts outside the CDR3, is DGGITQSPKYLFRKEGQNVTLSCEQNLNHDAMYWYRQDPGQGLRLIYYSQIVNDFQKGDIAEGYSVSREKKESFPLTVTSAQKNPTAFYLCATLSRDTIYFGEGSWLTVV.

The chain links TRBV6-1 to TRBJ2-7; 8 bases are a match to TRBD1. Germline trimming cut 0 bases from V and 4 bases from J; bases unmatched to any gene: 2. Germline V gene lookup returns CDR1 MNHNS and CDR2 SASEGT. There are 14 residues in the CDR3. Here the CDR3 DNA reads TGTGCCAGCAGTGAAGCCTGGACAGGGTACGAGCAGTACTTC. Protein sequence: CASSEAWTGYEQYF.

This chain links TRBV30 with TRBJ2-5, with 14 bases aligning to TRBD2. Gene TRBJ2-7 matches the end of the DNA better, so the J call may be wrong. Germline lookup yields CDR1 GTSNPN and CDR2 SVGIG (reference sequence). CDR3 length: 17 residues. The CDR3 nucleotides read TGTGCCTGGAGTGCCCGGGGGACTAGCGGGAGAGGGTACGAGCAGTACTTC. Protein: CAWSARGTSGRGYEQYF.

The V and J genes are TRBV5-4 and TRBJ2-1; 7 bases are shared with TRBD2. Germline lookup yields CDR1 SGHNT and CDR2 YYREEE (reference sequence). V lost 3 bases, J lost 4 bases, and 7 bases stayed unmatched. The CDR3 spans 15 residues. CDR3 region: CASSSRTRRYNEQFF. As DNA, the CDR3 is TGTGCCAGCAGCTCAAGGACTAGACGGTACAATGAGCAGTTCTTC. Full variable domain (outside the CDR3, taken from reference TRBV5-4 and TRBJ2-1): ETGVTQSPTHLIKTRGQQVTLRCSSQSGHNTVSWYQQALGQGPQFIFQYYREEENGRGNFPPRFSGLQFPNYSSELNVNALELDDSALYLCASSSRTRRYNEQFFGPGTRLTVL.

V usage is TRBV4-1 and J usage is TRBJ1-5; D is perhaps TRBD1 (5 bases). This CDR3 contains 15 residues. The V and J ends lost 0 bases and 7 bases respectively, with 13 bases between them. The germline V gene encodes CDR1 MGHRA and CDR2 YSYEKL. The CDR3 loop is CASSQDMNRGQPQHF. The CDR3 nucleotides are TGCGCCAGCAGCCAAGATATGAACCGGGGGCAGCCCCAGCATTTT.

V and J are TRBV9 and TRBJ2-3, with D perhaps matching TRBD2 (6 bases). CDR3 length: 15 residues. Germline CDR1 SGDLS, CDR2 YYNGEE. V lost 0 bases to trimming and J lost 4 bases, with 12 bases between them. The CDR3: CASSVVAVFADTQYF. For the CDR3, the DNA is TGTGCCAGCAGCGTAGTAGCGGTCTTTGCAGATACGCAGTATTTT.

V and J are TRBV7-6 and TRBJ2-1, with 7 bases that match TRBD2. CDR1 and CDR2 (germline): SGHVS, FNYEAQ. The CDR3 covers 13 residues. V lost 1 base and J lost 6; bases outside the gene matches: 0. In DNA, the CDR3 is TGTGCCAGCAGCTTAGGGACTAGCAATGAGCAGTTCTTC. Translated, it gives CASSLGTSNEQFF.

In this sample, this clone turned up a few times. CDR3 protein: CASSPGTATYEQYF. CDR3 bases: TGTGCCAGCTCACCAGGGACAGCAACCTACGAGCAGTACTTC. V usage is TRBV18 and J usage is TRBJ2-5, with 7 bases identical to TRBD1. The end of the DNA fits TRBJ2-7 better, so the J call may be wrong. The CDR3 length is 14 residues. Germline V gene data show CDR1 as KGHSH and CDR2 as LQKENI.

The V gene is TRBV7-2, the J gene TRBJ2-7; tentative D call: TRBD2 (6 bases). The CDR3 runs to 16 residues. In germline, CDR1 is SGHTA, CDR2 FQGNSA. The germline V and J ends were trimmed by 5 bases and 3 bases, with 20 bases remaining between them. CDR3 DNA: TGTGCCAGCAGCCCCCATGATGTTAGCGGATTCTACGAGCAGTACTTC. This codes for CASSPHDVSGFYEQYF.

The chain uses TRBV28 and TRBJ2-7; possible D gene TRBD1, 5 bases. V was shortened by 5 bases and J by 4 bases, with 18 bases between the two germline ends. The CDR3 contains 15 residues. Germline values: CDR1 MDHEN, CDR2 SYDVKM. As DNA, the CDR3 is TGTGCCAGCAGTCCAACGGGTAGGGGTAGGTACGAGCAGTACTTC. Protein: CASSPTGRGRYEQYF.

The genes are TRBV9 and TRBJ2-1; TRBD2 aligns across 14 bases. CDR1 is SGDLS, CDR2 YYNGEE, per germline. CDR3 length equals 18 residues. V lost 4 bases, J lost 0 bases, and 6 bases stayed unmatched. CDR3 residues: CASSPGTSGGGSYNEQFF. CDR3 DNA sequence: TGTGCCAGCAGCCCCGGGACTAGCGGGGGAGGCTCCTACAATGAGCAGTTCTTC.

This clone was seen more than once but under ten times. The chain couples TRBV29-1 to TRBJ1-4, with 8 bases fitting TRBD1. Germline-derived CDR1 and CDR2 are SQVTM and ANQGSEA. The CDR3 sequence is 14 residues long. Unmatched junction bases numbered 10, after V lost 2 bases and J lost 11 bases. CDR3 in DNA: TGCAGCGTTGAACGGGACAGGACGAATGGGAAACTGTTTTTT. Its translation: CSVERDRTNGKLFF.

The CDR3 spells CASSLGLGYGELFF. CDR3 coding DNA: TGTGCCAGCAGCTTAGGTCTCGGGTACGGGGAGCTGTTTTTT. The chain combines TRBV7-3 with TRBJ2-2; no firm D call. Germline CDR1 reads SGHTA; CDR2 reads FQGTGA. The length of the CDR3 is 14 residues. Trimming took 2 bases from V and 7 from J, leaving 11 bases between them.

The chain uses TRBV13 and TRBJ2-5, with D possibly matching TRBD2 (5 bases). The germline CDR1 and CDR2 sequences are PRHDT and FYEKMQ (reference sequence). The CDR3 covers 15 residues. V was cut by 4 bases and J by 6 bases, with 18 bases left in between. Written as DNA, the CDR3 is TGTGCCAGCAGCTCAGAGGAGGTGCTCCGGAAGACCCAGTACTTC. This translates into CASSSEEVLRKTQYF.

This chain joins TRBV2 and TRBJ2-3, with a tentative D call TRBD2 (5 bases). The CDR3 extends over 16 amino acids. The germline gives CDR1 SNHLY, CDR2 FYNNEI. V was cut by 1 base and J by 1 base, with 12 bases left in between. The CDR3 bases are TGTGCCAGCAGTGAAGGGCGGGTGCGGGGCACAGATACGCAGTATTTT. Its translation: CASSEGRVRGTDTQYF.

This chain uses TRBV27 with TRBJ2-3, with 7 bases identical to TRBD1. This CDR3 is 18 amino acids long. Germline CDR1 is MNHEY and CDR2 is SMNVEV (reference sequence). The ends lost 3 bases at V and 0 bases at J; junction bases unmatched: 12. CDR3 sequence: CASSLISPGTASTDTQYF. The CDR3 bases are TGTGCCAGCAGTTTGATCAGTCCCGGGACAGCTAGCACAGATACGCAGTATTTT.

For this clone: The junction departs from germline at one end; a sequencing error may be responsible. CDR3 sequence: CASCDRVEPQHF. DNA for the CDR3: TGTGCCAGCTGTGACCGGGTAGAGCCCCAGCATTTT. V gene TRBV2 combines with J gene TRBJ1-5; unclear D gene. This CDR3 spans 12 amino acids. From germline, CDR1 is SNHLY and CDR2 FYNNEI.

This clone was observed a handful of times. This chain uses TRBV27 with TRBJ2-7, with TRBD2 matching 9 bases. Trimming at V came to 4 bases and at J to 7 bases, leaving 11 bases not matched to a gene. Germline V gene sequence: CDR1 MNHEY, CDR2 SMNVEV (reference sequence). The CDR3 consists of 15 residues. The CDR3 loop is CASSWGGGRAREQYF. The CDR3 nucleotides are TGTGCCAGCAGTTGGGGGGGCGGGAGGGCTCGAGAGCAGTACTTC.

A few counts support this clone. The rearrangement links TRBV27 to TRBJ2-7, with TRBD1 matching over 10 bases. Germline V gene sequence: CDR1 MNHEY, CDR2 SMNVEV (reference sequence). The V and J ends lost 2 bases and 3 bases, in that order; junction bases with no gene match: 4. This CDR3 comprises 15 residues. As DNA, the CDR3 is TGTGCCAGCAGTTTAACCGGGACAGGGGTCTACGAGCAGTACTTC. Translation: CASSLTGTGVYEQYF.

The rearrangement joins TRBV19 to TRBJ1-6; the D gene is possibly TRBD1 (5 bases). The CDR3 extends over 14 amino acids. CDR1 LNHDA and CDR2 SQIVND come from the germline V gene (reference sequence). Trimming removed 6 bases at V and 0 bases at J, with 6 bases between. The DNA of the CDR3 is TGTGCCAGTAGCAGGGACTCCTATAATTCACCCCTCCACTTT. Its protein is CASSRDSYNSPLHF.

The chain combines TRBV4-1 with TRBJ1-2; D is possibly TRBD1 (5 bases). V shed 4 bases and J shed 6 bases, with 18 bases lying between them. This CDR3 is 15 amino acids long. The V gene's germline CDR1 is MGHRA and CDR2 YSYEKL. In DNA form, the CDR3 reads TGCGCCAGCAGCCTGGGGTCGGGAGGGGCGGATGGCTACACCTTC. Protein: CASSLGSGGADGYTF.

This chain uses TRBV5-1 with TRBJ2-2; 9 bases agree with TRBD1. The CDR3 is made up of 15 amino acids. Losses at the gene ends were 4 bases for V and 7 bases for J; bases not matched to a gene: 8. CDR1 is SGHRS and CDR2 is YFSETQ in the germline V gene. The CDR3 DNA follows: TGCGCCAGCAGCAACTACAGGGGGCCGGGCGGGGAGCTGTTTTTT. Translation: CASSNYRGPGGELFF. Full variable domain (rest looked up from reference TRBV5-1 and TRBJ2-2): KAGVTQTPRYLIKTRGQQVTLSCSPISGHRSVSWYQQTPGQGLQFLFEYFSETQRNKGNFPGRFSGRQFSNSRSEMNVSTLELGDSALYLCASSNYRGPGGELFFGEGSRLTVL.

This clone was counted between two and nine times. The CDR3 coding sequence is TGCGCCAGCAGCCTAGATCAGGGGGCGGACTATGGCTACACCTTC. Translating gives CASSLDQGADYGYTF. J is TRBJ1-2 and V is TRBV10-2; 8 bases are a match to TRBD1. The germline gives CDR1 WSHSY, CDR2 SAAADI. The CDR3 has 15 residues. Trimming removed 6 bases from V and 3 bases from J; junction bases left unmatched: 9.

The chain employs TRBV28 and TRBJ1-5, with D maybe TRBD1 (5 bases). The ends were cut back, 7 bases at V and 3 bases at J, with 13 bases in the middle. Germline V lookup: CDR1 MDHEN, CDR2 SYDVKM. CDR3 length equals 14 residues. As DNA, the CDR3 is TGTGCCAGCACTGGGGCAGGCCTCAATCAGCCCCAGCATTTT. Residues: CASTGAGLNQPQHF.

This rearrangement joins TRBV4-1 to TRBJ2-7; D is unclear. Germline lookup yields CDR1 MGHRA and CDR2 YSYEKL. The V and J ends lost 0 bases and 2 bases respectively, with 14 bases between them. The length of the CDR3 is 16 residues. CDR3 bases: TGCGCCAGCAGCCAAGAGATCTCTAGTCTTCCCTACGAGCAGTACTTC. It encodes CASSQEISSLPYEQYF.

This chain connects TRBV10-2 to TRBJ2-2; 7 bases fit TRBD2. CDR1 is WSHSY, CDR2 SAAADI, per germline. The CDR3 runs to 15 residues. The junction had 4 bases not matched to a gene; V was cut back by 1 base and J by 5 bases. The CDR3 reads CASSELSGGTGELFF. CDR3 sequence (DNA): TGCGCCAGCAGTGAGTTGTCCGGGGGGACCGGGGAGCTGTTTTTT.